Listed here are 19 T cell receptor beta chains from one sample, sequenced in a study of T cell repertoires in cytomegalovirus infection. For these receptors, no antigen is known. One entry per CDR3 protein, called by TCRdb with MiXCR from the reads. The table records around 300,000 distinct CDR3 sequences, 22% of them present only once. The input for sequencing was cultured PBMCs, taken from culture after CMV antigen stimulation. Source of these receptors: a human donor in good health (CMV status not recorded). Some clones in this sample may be carry-over from other donors' samples.

This clonotype has only a few counts. The J gene is TRBJ1-4, the V gene TRBV19; D gene ambiguous. V was shortened by 5 bases and J by 5 bases, with 15 bases between the two germline ends. The CDR3 sequence is 15 residues long. Germline assignment: CDR1 LNHDA and CDR2 SQIVND (reference sequence). This CDR3 reads CASSPRTGGNEKLFF. The CDR3 nucleotides read TGTGCCAGTAGTCCCCGGACTGGAGGGAATGAAAAACTGTTTTTT.

This clonotype came up many times. The chain recombines TRBV11-2 with TRBJ2-3; D possibly corresponds to TRBD1 (6 bases). Trimming cost V 6 bases and J 4 bases, with 11 bases left between them. Germline assignment: CDR1 SGHAT and CDR2 FQNNGV. This CDR3 spans 13 amino acids. CDR3 region: CASSLQGPDTQYF. The CDR3 nucleotides are TGTGCCAGCAGTTTACAGGGACCAGATACGCAGTATTTT.

The CDR3: CASSETSWTTFYEQYV. DNA for the CDR3: TGTGCCAGCAGTGAAACCAGCTGGACAACCTTCTACGAGCAGTACGTC. V usage is TRBV6-1 and J usage is TRBJ2-7, with D perhaps TRBD1 (5 bases). The length of the CDR3 is 16 residues. V was clipped by 2 bases and J by 3 bases, with 17 bases between them. The germline CDR1 and CDR2 sequences are MNHNS and SASEGT.

This clonotype was seen at least ten times. The chain recombines TRBV27 with TRBJ2-5; D unresolved. This CDR3 is 11 amino acids long. In germline, CDR1 is MNHEY, CDR2 SMNVEV (reference sequence). V shed 6 bases and J shed 3 bases, with 5 bases lying between them. The CDR3 here is CASRTEETQYF. The CDR3 DNA reads as TGTGCCAGCAGAACCGAAGAGACCCAGTACTTC.

The chain is built from TRBV9 and TRBJ1-1; unclear D gene. Germline CDR1 SGDLS, CDR2 YYNGEE. The CDR3 spans 13 residues. Between the trimmed V and J ends, which lost 0 bases and 1 base, there was a span of 4 bases. The DNA for the CDR3 is TGTGCCAGCAGCGTAGACGGGAACACTGAAGCTTTCTTT. Its translation: CASSVDGNTEAFF.

This clonotype was counted only a few times. This chain joins TRBV30 and TRBJ1-1; 11 bases agree with TRBD1. Trimming at V came to 1 base and at J to 4 bases, leaving 2 bases not matched to a gene. Germline V gives CDR1 GTSNPN, CDR2 SVGIG (reference sequence). This CDR3 is 14 amino acids long. CDR3 DNA: TGTGCCTGGAGTGGGACAGGGGGCTCCACTGAAGCTTTCTTT. This translates into CAWSGTGGSTEAFF.

This clonotype has ten or more counts. The J gene is TRBJ1-1, the V gene TRBV19; 8 bases line up with TRBD1. Germline V gene sequence: CDR1 LNHDA, CDR2 SQIVND (reference sequence). CDR3 size: 16 residues. After removal of 6 bases from V and 3 bases from J, the junction contained 12 bases not matched to a gene. In nucleotides, the CDR3 is TGTGCCAGTAGCCCCCAAAGGGACAGGAGGTACACTGAAGCTTTCTTT. Amino acid sequence: CASSPQRDRRYTEAFF. Looking up the rest from reference TRBV19 and TRBJ1-1 gives the full variable domain: DGGITQSPKYLFRKEGQNVTLSCEQNLNHDAMYWYRQDPGQGLRLIYYSQIVNDFQKGDIAEGYSVSREKKESFPLTVTSAQKNPTAFYLCASSPQRDRRYTEAFFGQGTRLTVV.

The V and J genes are TRBV20-1 and TRBJ2-3, with D possibly TRBD1 on 6 matching bases. CDR3 length equals 13 residues. Germline values: CDR1 DFQATT, CDR2 SNEGSKA (reference sequence). The germline V and J ends were trimmed by 3 bases and 2 bases, with 9 bases remaining between them. Here the CDR3 DNA reads TGCAGTGCTAGGGACAGTTACACAGATACGCAGTATTTT. Protein sequence: CSARDSYTDTQYF.

This rearrangement joins TRBV2 to TRBJ2-7, with D perhaps TRBD2 (5 bases). The CDR3 has 12 amino acids. Germline assignment: CDR1 SNHLY and CDR2 FYNNEI. Trimming removed 6 bases from V and 2 bases from J, with 8 bases in between. The CDR3 region has the DNA TGTGCCAGCAGGGTGACTACCTACGAGCAGTACTTC. As protein: CASRVTTYEQYF.

The chain uses TRBV24-1 and TRBJ2-1; D may be TRBD2 (6 bases). The CDR3 consists of 14 residues. V was clipped by 0 bases and J by 5 bases, with 7 bases between them. Germline CDR1 reads KGHDR; CDR2 reads SFDVKD. DNA of the CDR3: TGTGCCACCAGTGATTTGCTAGCGCACAATGAGCAGTTCTTC. It codes for CATSDLLAHNEQFF.

In its sample, this clonotype was seen a few times. The chain is built from TRBV24-1 and TRBJ2-1; tentatively, D is TRBD1 (6 bases). Germline CDR1 and CDR2: KGHDR and SFDVKD. CDR3 length: 15 amino acids. V was trimmed by 1 base and J by 3 bases, leaving 9 bases between them. CDR3 protein: CATSDFGQSYNEQFF. DNA for the CDR3: TGTGCCACCAGTGATTTCGGACAGAGCTACAATGAGCAGTTCTTC.

The DNA for the CDR3 is TGTGCCAGCATTACAGGGAGGACTGAAGCTTTCTTT. As protein: CASITGRTEAFF. V gene TRBV2 combines with J gene TRBJ1-1; D is perhaps TRBD1 (6 bases). The CDR3 is made up of 12 amino acids. V dropped 7 bases and J dropped 5 bases, with 11 bases sitting between them. Germline V gene data show CDR1 as SNHLY and CDR2 as FYNNEI.

This clonotype has at least ten counts. V and J are TRBV4-1 and TRBJ1-1; TRBD1 is a possible D gene (5 bases). This CDR3 spans 16 amino acids. Germline CDR1 MGHRA, CDR2 YSYEKL. V was shortened by 4 bases and J by 0 bases, with 15 bases between the two germline ends. CDR3 sequence (DNA): TGCGCCAGCAGCCGTGGGGAGGGGCAAGTGAACACTGAAGCTTTCTTT. Encoded protein: CASSRGEGQVNTEAFF.

This clonotype was observed at least ten times. The J gene is TRBJ1-2, the V gene TRBV15, with D possibly TRBD1 on 6 matching bases. Per the germline V gene, CDR1 is LNHNV and CDR2 is YYDKDF (reference sequence). V shed 5 bases and J shed 8 bases, with 18 bases lying between them. The length of the CDR3 is 14 residues. The CDR3 here is CATSPVKSGEGYTF. The CDR3 DNA reads as TGTGCCACCAGCCCGGTGAAGTCAGGGGAAGGCTACACCTTC. The entire variable domain, with the rest obtained from reference TRBV15 and TRBJ1-2, is as follows: DAMVIQNPRYQVTQFGKPVTLSCSQTLNHNVMYWYQQKSSQAPKLLFHYYDKDFNNEADTPDNFQSRRPNTSFCFLDIRSPGLGDTAMYLCATSPVKSGEGYTFGSGTRLTVV.

The J gene is TRBJ1-5, the V gene TRBV19; the D is unclear. V lost 8 bases and J lost 13, with 18 bases in between. The CDR3 covers 12 residues. The V gene's germline CDR1 is LNHDA and CDR2 SQIVND (reference sequence). CDR3 in amino acids: CASSPRGVTQHF. Written as DNA, the CDR3 is TGTGCCAGTTCACCCCGCGGGGTTACACAGCATTTT.

There are a few counts of this clonotype. The V gene is TRBV27, the J gene TRBJ1-1, with 7 bases that match TRBD1. Looked up from germline, CDR1 is MNHEY and CDR2 is SMNVEV (reference sequence). V shed 5 bases and J 4 bases; nucleotides not matched to a gene: 13. This CDR3 contains 16 residues. The DNA for the CDR3 is TGTGCCAGCAGTCGCGAAGGGGGCGGACGGGGCACTGAAGCTTTCTTT. Its translation is CASSREGGGRGTEAFF.

This clonotype was observed many times. The chain has TRBV12-3 or TRBV12-4 and TRBJ2-6, with D perhaps TRBD2 (6 bases). Between the trimmed V and J ends, which lost 5 bases and 0 bases, there was a span of 20 bases. This CDR3 spans 19 amino acids. CDR3 in amino acids: CASSVHQARAGSGANVLTF. The CDR3 coding sequence is TGTGCCAGCAGTGTCCACCAGGCCCGAGCGGGCTCTGGGGCCAACGTCCTGACTTTC.

This sequence joins TRBV15 and TRBJ2-7, with 9 bases aligning to TRBD2. CDR1 is LNHNV, CDR2 YYDKDF, per germline (reference sequence). The CDR3 runs to 16 residues. V lost 4 bases and J lost 0; bases outside the gene matches: 7. The CDR3 is CATSTRLSGSSYEQYF. The CDR3 bases are TGTGCCACCAGCACCCGGCTTAGCGGGAGCTCCTACGAGCAGTACTTC. Full variable domain (remainder filled in from reference TRBV15 and TRBJ2-7): DAMVIQNPRYQVTQFGKPVTLSCSQTLNHNVMYWYQQKSSQAPKLLFHYYDKDFNNEADTPDNFQSRRPNTSFCFLDIRSPGLGDTAMYLCATSTRLSGSSYEQYFGPGTRLTVT.

The chain is built from TRBV6-1 and TRBJ2-5; 9 bases are a match to TRBD2. The CDR3 is made up of 15 amino acids. Germline CDR1 and CDR2: MNHNS and SASEGT. Germline trimming cut 6 bases from V and 5 bases from J; bases unmatched to any gene: 10. This chain's CDR3 is CASSHFSGSRETQYF. CDR3 nucleotides: TGTGCCAGCAGCCACTTTAGCGGGAGTAGGGAGACCCAGTACTTC.